This T cell receptor beta chain is from a study of post-analysis software for immune sequencing data. General study findings and limits: About 5 TRBV segments occurring more often in patients than controls included TRBV5-6, TRBV5-1 and TRBV20-1. Multiple sclerosis patients had significantly lower normalized Chao1 diversity than controls.

Incorporated into the TCR beta cDNA libraries were unique molecular identifiers, which served to reduce PCR and sequencing biases. Researchers reported roughly 0.5 million cDNA molecules coming from around 1 to 9.1 million T cells. Each CDR3 protein is one row after TCRdb ran MiXCR on the PCR reads. Of a few hundred thousand distinct CDR3 sequences listed, around 31% are singletons. The CDR3 has 13 residues. Germline V gene lookup returns CDR1 DFQATT and CDR2 SNEGSKA (reference sequence). Germline trimming cut 3 bases from V and 8 bases from J; bases unmatched to any gene: 7. In regard to this clonotype: No antigen is known for it.

Sequenced: blood. The source of this sequence is a girl aged 2-17 years with multiple sclerosis. The V call is TRBV20-1, the J call TRBJ2-3; TRBD2 matches at 8 bases. For the CDR3, the DNA is TGCAGTGCTAGTCCCGGGGGGGCGGTTACGCAGTATTTT. This gives the protein CSASPGGAVTQYF.